Listed below are T cell receptor beta chains from one sample, sequenced in a study of blood T cell repertoires in COVID-19. Sequenced by immunoSEQ multiplex PCR; TCRdb stores in-frame clones only, minus some. Among 150,000 or so clones listed, almost 70% were seen once. Sequencing was done on a sample of peripheral blood. The receptors shown here come from a woman in her 70s with acute or convalescent COVID-19. CDR3s include the opening cysteine and the closing phenylalanine or tryptophan. D genes are given only for firm matches. For some rows the clone size is stated as once, few or many, or as a class when expanded; others skip it.

j_call: TRBJ1-6
d_call: .
v_call: TRBV7-6
clone_size: .
cdr3_nt: TGTGCCAGCAGCTTAGCTGGGCCAGGTCACTCACCCCTCCACTTT
cdr3_aa: CASSLAGPGHSPLHF

j_call: TRBJ2-5
d_call: .
v_call: TRBV5-1
clone_size: .
cdr3_nt: TGCGCCAGCAGCAAAAGAGTTGCAGGGCAAGAGACCCAGTACTTC
cdr3_aa: CASSKRVAGQETQYF

j_call: TRBJ2-1
d_call: .
v_call: TRBV7-3
clone_size: .
cdr3_nt: TGTGCCAGCAGACTGAACCGTGACAATGAGCAGTTCTTC
cdr3_aa: CASRLNRDNEQFF

j_call: TRBJ2-5
d_call: TRBD1
v_call: TRBV6-5
clone_size: .
cdr3_nt: TGTGCCAGCAGTTACCAGGGACAGGGGCGGGAGACCCAGTACTTC
cdr3_aa: CASSYQGQGRETQYF

j_call: TRBJ1-2
d_call: .
v_call: TRBV5-8
clone_size: .
cdr3_nt: TGTGCCAGCAGCTTACAGAACTATGGCTACACCTTC
cdr3_aa: CASSLQNYGYTF

j_call: TRBJ2-4
d_call: TRBD2
v_call: TRBV14
clone_size: .
cdr3_nt: TGTGCCAGCAGTTATAGCGGGGGATACATTCAGTACTTC
cdr3_aa: CASSYSGGYIQYF

j_call: TRBJ2-5
d_call: .
v_call: TRBV5-4
clone_size: .
cdr3_nt: TGTGCCAGCAGCTTGGGGCAGAAAGAGACCCAGTACTTC
cdr3_aa: CASSLGQKETQYF

j_call: TRBJ2-7
d_call: TRBD1
v_call: TRBV9
clone_size: .
cdr3_nt: TGTGCCAGCAGCGTAGGAGGACAGGGGACCTACGAGCAGTACTTC
cdr3_aa: CASSVGGQGTYEQYF

j_call: TRBJ2-1
d_call: TRBD2
v_call: TRBV19
clone_size: .
cdr3_nt: TGTGCCAGTAGTACGAAAAGCGGGGGGCTATACAATGAGCAGTTCTTC
cdr3_aa: CASSTKSGGLYNEQFF

j_call: TRBJ2-1
d_call: TRBD2
v_call: TRBV27
clone_size: .
cdr3_nt: TGTGCCAGCAGTCCTCGGACTAGCGTCATATATGAGCAGTTCTTC
cdr3_aa: CASSPRTSVIYEQFF

j_call: TRBJ2-1
d_call: TRBD2
v_call: TRBV14
clone_size: .
cdr3_nt: TGTGCCAGCAGCCTTTTAGCGGGGGCCTCCTACAATGAGCAGTTCTTC
cdr3_aa: CASSLLAGASYNEQFF

j_call: TRBJ2-3
d_call: TRBD2
v_call: TRBV7-2
clone_size: .
cdr3_nt: TGTGCCAGCAGCTTGGCAAGCGGGGGGACCGCAGATACGCAGTATTTT
cdr3_aa: CASSLASGGTADTQYF

j_call: TRBJ2-7
d_call: TRBD1
v_call: TRBV18
clone_size: few
cdr3_nt: TGTGCCAGCTCCACCCGAGGGACAGGGGGGTCCTACGAGCAGTACTTC
cdr3_aa: CASSTRGTGGSYEQYF

j_call: TRBJ2-5
d_call: .
v_call: TRBV20-1
clone_size: .
cdr3_nt: TGCAGTGCTAGTGATCTCCAAGCGCCCAAAGAGACCCAGTACTTC
cdr3_aa: CSASDLQAPKETQYF

j_call: TRBJ1-2
d_call: .
v_call: TRBV27
clone_size: .
cdr3_nt: TGTGCCAGCAGTGCAGGGGCTCAGAACTATGGCTACACCTTC
cdr3_aa: CASSAGAQNYGYTF

j_call: TRBJ2-3
d_call: TRBD1
v_call: TRBV29-1
clone_size: once
cdr3_nt: TGCAGCGTTGAAGGGACAGGGATACTCACAGATACGCAGTATTTT
cdr3_aa: CSVEGTGILTDTQYF

j_call: TRBJ1-3
d_call: .
v_call: TRBV29-1
clone_size: .
cdr3_nt: TGCAGCGTTGTAATAGCTGGAAACACCATATATTTT
cdr3_aa: CSVVIAGNTIYF

j_call: TRBJ1-2
d_call: TRBD1
v_call: TRBV6-5
clone_size: .
cdr3_nt: TGTGCCAGCAGTTACGGGGACAGGGGGCTTTCCGGCTACACCTTC
cdr3_aa: CASSYGDRGLSGYTF

j_call: TRBJ2-3
d_call: TRBD2
v_call: TRBV3-1/TRBV3-2
clone_size: few
cdr3_nt: TGTGCCAGCAGCCAAGGGGGGGGAACCGCGCAGTATTTT
cdr3_aa: CASSQGGGTAQYF

j_call: TRBJ2-2
d_call: .
v_call: TRBV20-1
clone_size: .
cdr3_nt: TGCAGTGCTAGTCCCAGAACGAACACCGGGGAGCTGTTTTTT
cdr3_aa: CSASPRTNTGELFF

j_call: TRBJ2-1
d_call: TRBD2
v_call: TRBV11-3
clone_size: .
cdr3_nt: TGTGCCAGCTCCCGGGGGGGGGCGTTGGATAATGAGCAGTTCTTC
cdr3_aa: CASSRGGALDNEQFF

j_call: TRBJ2-2
d_call: .
v_call: TRBV7-9
clone_size: .
cdr3_nt: TGTGCCAGCAGCTCCAGACAGGGAGGAGACACCGGGGAGCTGTTTTTT
cdr3_aa: CASSSRQGGDTGELFF

j_call: TRBJ1-5
d_call: .
v_call: TRBV2
clone_size: .
cdr3_nt: TGTGCCAGCAGTGAACGGACTGGAAATCAGCCCCAGCATTTT
cdr3_aa: CASSERTGNQPQHF

j_call: TRBJ2-1
d_call: .
v_call: TRBV9
clone_size: .
cdr3_nt: TGTGCCAGCAGCGTAGCTGCGGGCCTCTCCTACAATGAGCAGTTCTTC
cdr3_aa: CASSVAAGLSYNEQFF

j_call: TRBJ1-3
d_call: .
v_call: TRBV5-5
clone_size: .
cdr3_nt: TGTGCCAGCAGCTTGAGCCCAGGGCCAGGATACACCATATATTTT
cdr3_aa: CASSLSPGPGYTIYF

j_call: TRBJ2-4
d_call: .
v_call: TRBV21-1
clone_size: once
cdr3_nt: TGTGCCAGTACTCCGACAGGGGGGACCAAAAACATTCAGTACTTC
cdr3_aa: CASTPTGGTKNIQYF

j_call: TRBJ1-2
d_call: TRBD1
v_call: TRBV6-5
clone_size: .
cdr3_nt: TGTGCCAGCACCTTCCAGGGGGGAGGCTACACCTTC
cdr3_aa: CASTFQGGGYTF

j_call: TRBJ1-1
d_call: .
v_call: TRBV14
clone_size: .
cdr3_nt: TGTGCCAGCAGCCAAGGACAGAACACTGAAGCTTTCTTT
cdr3_aa: CASSQGQNTEAFF

j_call: TRBJ2-5
d_call: TRBD2
v_call: TRBV25-1
clone_size: once
cdr3_nt: TGTGCCAGCAGTGAATGGCTAGCGGGAGTGGAGACCCAGTACTTC
cdr3_aa: CASSEWLAGVETQYF

j_call: TRBJ2-1
d_call: .
v_call: TRBV12-3/TRBV12-4
clone_size: .
cdr3_nt: TGTGCCAGCAGTTTAGGGACACACGATGGGCAGTTCTTC
cdr3_aa: CASSLGTHDGQFF

j_call: TRBJ1-3
d_call: .
v_call: TRBV10-3
clone_size: .
cdr3_nt: TGTGCCATCAGTGACCGGGGGACGGACACCATATATTTT
cdr3_aa: CAISDRGTDTIYF